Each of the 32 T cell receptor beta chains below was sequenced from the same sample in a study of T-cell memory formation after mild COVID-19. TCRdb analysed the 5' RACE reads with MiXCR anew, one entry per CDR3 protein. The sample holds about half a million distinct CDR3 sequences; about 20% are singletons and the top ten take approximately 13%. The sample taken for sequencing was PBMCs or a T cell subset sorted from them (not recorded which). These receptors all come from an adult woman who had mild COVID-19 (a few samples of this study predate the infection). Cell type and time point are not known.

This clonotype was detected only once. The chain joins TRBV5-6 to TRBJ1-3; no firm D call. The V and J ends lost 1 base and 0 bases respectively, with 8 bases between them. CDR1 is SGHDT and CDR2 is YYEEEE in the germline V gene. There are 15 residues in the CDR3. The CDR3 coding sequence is TGTGCCAGCAGCTTGACGCAGGCCTCTGGAAACACCATATATTTT. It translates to CASSLTQASGNTIYF. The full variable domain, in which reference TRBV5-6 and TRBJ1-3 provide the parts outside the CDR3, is DAGVTQSPTHLIKTRGQQVTLRCSPKSGHDTVSWYQQALGQGPQFIFQYYEEEERQRGNFPDRFSGHQFPNYSSELNVNALLLGDSALYLCASSLTQASGNTIYFGEGSWLTVV.

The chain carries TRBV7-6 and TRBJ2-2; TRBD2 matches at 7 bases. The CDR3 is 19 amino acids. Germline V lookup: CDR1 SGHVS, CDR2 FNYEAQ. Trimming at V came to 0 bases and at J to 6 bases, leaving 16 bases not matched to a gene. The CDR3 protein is CASSLAPTEAGSPSGELFF. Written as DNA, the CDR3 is TGTGCCAGCAGCTTAGCGCCGACAGAAGCGGGATCGCCCTCCGGGGAGCTGTTTTTT. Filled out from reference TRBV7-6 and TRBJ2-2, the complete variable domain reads GAGVSQSPRYKVTKRGQDVALRCDPISGHVSLYWYRQALGQGPEFLTYFNYEAQQDKSGLPNDRFSAERPEGSISTLTIQRTEQRDSAMYRCASSLAPTEAGSPSGELFFGEGSRLTVL.

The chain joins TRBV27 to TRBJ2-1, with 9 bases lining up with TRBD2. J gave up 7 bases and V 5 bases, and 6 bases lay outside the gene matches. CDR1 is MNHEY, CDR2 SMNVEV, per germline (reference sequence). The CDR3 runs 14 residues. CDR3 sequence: CASSRLAGRNEQFF. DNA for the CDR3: TGTGCCAGCAGTCGCCTAGCGGGACGGAATGAGCAGTTCTTC.

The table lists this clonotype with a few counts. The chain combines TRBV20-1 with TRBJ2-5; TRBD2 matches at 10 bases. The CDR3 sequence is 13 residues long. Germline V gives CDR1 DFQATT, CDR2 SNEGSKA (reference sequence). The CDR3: CSILAGLLETQYF. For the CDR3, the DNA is TGCAGCATACTAGCGGGGTTGTTAGAGACCCAGTACTTC.

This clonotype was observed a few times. The CDR3: CASSSSTQETQYF. The CDR3, as DNA: TGTGCCAGCAGTTCCTCCACCCAAGAGACCCAGTACTTC. The chain employs TRBV12-3 or TRBV12-4 and TRBJ2-5; D is ambiguous. V gave up 4 bases and J gave up 1 base, with 7 bases separating them. The CDR3 loop spans 13 amino acids.

The CDR3 spells CSARERQGANTEAFF. The CDR3 region has the DNA TGCAGTGCTAGGGAGAGACAGGGGGCAAATACTGAAGCTTTCTTT. The chain has TRBV20-1 and TRBJ1-1, with 10 bases aligning to TRBD1. Germline values: CDR1 DFQATT, CDR2 SNEGSKA (reference sequence). The CDR3 runs 15 residues. J was trimmed by 5 bases and V by 3 bases; bases with no gene match: 9.

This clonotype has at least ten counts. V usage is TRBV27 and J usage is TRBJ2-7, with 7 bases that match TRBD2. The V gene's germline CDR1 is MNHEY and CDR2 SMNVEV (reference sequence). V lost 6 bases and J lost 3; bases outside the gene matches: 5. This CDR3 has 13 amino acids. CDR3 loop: CASSLRGSYEQYF. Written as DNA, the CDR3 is TGTGCCAGCAGCTTGCGGGGGAGCTACGAGCAGTACTTC.

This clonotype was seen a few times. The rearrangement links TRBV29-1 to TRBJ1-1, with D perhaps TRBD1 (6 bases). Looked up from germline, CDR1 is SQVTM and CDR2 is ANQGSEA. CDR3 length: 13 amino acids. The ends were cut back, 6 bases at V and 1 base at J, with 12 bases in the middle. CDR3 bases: TGCAGCGTCACGGACAGAACGAACACTGAAGCTTTCTTT. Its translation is CSVTDRTNTEAFF. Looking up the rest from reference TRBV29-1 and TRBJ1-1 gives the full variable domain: SAVISQKPSRDICQRGTSLTIQCQVDSQVTMMFWYRQQPGQSLTLIATANQGSEATYESGFVIDKFPISRPNLTFSTLTVSNMSPEDSSIYLCSVTDRTNTEAFFGQGTRLTVV.

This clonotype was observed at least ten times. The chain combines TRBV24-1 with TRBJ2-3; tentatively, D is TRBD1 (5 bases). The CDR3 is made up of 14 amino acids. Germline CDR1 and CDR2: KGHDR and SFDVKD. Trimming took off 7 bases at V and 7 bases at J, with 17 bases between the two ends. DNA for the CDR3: TGTGCCACCAGCGAAAGGGGCGTTGATCATACGCAGTATTTT. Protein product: CATSERGVDHTQYF.

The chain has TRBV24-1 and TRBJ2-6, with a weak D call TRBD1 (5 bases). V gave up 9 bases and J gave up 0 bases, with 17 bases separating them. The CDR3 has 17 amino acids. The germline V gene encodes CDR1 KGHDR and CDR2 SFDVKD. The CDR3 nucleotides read TGTGCCACCTCGCAAGGGGTTGTGAGCTCTGGGGCCAACGTCCTGACTTTC. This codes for CATSQGVVSSGANVLTF.

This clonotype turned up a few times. CDR3 in amino acids: CASSVVAGGYTF. CDR3 sequence (DNA): TGTGCCAGCAGCGTAGTTGCAGGGGGCTACACCTTC. The chain employs TRBV9 and TRBJ1-2; maybe TRBD1 (5 bases). The CDR3 is made up of 12 amino acids. CDR1 and CDR2 from the germline V gene are SGDLS and YYNGEE. The V end lost 0 bases, the J end lost 8 bases, and 8 bases lay between the germline ends.

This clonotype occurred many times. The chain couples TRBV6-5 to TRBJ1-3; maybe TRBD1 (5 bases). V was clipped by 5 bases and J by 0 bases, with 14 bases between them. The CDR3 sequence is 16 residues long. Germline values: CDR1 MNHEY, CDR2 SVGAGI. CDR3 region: CASSIARGTSGNTIYF. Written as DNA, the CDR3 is TGTGCCAGCAGTATCGCGCGGGGCACCTCTGGAAACACCATATATTTT.

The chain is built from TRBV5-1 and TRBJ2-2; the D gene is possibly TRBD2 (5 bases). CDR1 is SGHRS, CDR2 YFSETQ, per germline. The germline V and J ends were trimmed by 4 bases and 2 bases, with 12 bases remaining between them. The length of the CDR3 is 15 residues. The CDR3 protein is CASSPREGNTGELFF. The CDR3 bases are TGCGCCAGCAGCCCGAGAGAGGGCAACACCGGGGAGCTGTTTTTT.

The CDR3 nucleotides read TGTGCCAGCAGCCTTTATAGCAATCAGTGCCAGCATTTT. This translates into CASSLYSNQCQHF. The genes are TRBV27 and TRBJ1-5; no clear D gene. This CDR3 has 13 residues. From germline, CDR1 is MNHEY and CDR2 SMNVEV (reference sequence). V lost 6 bases and J lost 12, with 18 bases in between.

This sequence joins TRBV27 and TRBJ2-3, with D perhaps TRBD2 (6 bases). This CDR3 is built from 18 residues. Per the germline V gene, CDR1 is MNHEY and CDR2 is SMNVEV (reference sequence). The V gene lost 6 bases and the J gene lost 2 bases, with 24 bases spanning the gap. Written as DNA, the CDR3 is TGTGCCAGCAGCCGAGCAAGGCTTCTAGCGCGATTCACAGATACGCAGTATTTT. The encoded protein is CASSRARLLARFTDTQYF.

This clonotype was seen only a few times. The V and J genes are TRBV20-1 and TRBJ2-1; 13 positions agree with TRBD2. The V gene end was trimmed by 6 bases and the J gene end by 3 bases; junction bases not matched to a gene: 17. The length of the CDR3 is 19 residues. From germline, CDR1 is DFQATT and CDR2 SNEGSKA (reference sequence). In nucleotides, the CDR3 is TGCAGTGCCACTCGCCCTACTAGCGGGAGGGCCTTACTCTACAATGAGCAGTTCTTC. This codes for CSATRPTSGRALLYNEQFF.

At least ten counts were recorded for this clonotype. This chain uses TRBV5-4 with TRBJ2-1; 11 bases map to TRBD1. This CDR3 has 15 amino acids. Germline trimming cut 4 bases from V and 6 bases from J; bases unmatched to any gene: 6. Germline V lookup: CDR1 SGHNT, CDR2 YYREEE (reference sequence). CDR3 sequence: CASSTRTGGFNEQFF. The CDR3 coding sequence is TGTGCCAGCAGCACGCGGACAGGGGGCTTCAATGAGCAGTTCTTC.

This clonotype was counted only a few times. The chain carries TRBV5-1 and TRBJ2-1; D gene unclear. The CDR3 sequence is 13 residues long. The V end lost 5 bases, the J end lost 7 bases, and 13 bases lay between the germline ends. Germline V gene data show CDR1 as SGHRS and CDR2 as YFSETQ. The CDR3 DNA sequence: TGCGCCAGCAGATTAGGGTGGATGAATGAGCAGTTCTTC. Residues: CASRLGWMNEQFF.

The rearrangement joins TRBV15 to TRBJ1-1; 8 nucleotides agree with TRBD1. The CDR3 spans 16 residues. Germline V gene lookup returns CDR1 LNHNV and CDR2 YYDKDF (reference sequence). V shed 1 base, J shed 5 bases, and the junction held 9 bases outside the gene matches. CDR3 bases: TGTGCCACCAGCAGAGCTCCTGGACAGGGATGGACTGAAGCTTTCTTT. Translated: CATSRAPGQGWTEAFF.

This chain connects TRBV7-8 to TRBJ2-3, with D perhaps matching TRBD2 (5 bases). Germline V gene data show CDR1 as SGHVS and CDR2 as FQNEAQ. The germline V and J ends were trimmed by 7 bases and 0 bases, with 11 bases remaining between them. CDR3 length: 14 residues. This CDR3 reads CASNRLSSTDTQYF. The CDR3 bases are TGTGCCAGCAATCGACTATCTAGCACAGATACGCAGTATTTT.

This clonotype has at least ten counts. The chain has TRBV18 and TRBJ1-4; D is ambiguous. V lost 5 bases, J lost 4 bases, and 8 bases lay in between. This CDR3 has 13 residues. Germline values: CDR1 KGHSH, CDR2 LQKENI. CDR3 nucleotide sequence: TGTGCCAGCTCAGACGGGGTTAATGAAAAACTGTTTTTT. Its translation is CASSDGVNEKLFF.

In nucleotides, the CDR3 is TGTGCCACCAGCAGAGGGAGGTCGACAGGGAGCTACGAGCAGTACTTC. Translated, it gives CATSRGRSTGSYEQYF. The V gene is TRBV15, the J gene TRBJ2-7, with 7 bases aligning to TRBD1. With V trimmed by 1 base and J by 3 bases, 9 bases remained unmatched. The CDR3 has 16 residues. Looked up from germline, CDR1 is LNHNV and CDR2 is YYDKDF (reference sequence).

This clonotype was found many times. The CDR3, as DNA: TGTGCCAGCAGCCAGCAGCCGCCTGGAGTAGCGGGCGAAAGGAGGGACCAGTACTTC. This gives the protein CASSQQPPGVAGERRDQYF. The chain is built from TRBV4-2 and TRBJ2-5; 7 bases are a match to TRBD2. The CDR3 extends over 19 amino acids. Trimming took 3 bases from V and 10 from J; bases not matched to a gene: 26. CDR1 is LGHNA, CDR2 YNFKEQ, per germline.

The CDR3: CSARLAGGRNEQFF. The CDR3 region has the DNA TGCAGCGCCAGGCTAGCGGGAGGGAGGAATGAGCAGTTCTTC. The chain couples TRBV29-1 to TRBJ2-1; 12 bases match TRBD2. Trimming cost V 7 bases and J 7 bases; bases outside gene matches: 8. The length of the CDR3 is 14 residues. Per the germline V gene, CDR1 is SQVTM and CDR2 is ANQGSEA.

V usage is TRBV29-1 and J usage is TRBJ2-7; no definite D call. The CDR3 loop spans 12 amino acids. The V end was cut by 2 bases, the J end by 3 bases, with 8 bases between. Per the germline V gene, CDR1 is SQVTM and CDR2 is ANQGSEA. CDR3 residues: CSVERNSYEQYF. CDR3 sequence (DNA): TGCAGCGTTGAACGAAACAGCTACGAGCAGTACTTC.

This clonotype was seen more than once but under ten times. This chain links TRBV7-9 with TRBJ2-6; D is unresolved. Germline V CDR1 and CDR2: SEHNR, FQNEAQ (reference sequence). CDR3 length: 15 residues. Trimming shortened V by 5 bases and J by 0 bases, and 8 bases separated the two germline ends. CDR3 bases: TGTGCCAGCAGCCTACGGACCTCTGGGGCCAACGTCCTGACTTTC. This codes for CASSLRTSGANVLTF.

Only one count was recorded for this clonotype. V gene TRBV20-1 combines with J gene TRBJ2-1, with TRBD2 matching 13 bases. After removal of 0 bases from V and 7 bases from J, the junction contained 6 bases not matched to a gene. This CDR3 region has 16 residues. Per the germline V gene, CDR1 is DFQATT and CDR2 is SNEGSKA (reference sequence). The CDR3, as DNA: TGCAGTGCTAGAGATCAACTAGCGGGAGGGGAGAATGAGCAGTTCTTC. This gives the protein CSARDQLAGGENEQFF.

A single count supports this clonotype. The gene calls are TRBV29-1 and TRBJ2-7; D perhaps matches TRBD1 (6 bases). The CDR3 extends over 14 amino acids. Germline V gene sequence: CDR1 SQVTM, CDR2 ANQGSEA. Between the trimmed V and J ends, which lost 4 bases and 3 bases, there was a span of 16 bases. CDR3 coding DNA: TGCAGCGTTGTAGGCGGACAGTTATACTACGAGCAGTACTTC. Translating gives CSVVGGQLYYEQYF.

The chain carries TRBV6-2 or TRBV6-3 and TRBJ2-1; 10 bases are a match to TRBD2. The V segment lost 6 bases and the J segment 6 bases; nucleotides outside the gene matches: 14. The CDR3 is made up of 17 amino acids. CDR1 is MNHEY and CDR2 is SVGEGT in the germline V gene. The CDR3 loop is CASRPPSGSRWGNEQFF. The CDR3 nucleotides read TGTGCCAGCAGACCCCCTAGCGGGAGTCGGTGGGGCAATGAGCAGTTCTTC.

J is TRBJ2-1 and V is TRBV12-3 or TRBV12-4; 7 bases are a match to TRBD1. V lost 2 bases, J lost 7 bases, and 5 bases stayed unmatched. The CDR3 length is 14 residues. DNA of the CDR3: TGTGCCAGCAGTTTATGGGGCAGGGGGAATGAGCAGTTCTTC. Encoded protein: CASSLWGRGNEQFF.

The CDR3 is CASSRDSSSGANVLTF. The CDR3 DNA reads as TGTGCCAGCAGCCGGGACTCCTCGTCTGGGGCCAACGTCCTGACTTTC. The chain joins TRBV12-3 or TRBV12-4 to TRBJ2-6; a weak D match, TRBD2 (6 bases). CDR3 length: 16 residues. Trimming removed 6 bases from V and 1 base from J, with 13 bases in between.

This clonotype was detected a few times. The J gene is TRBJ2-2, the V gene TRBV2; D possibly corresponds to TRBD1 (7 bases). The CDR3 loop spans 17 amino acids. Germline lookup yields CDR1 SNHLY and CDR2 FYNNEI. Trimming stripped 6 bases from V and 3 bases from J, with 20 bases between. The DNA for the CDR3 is TGTGCCAGCAGCAGGGGGACTGCGAGTTTAGACACCGGGGAGCTGTTTTTT. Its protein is CASSRGTASLDTGELFF.